This entry lists 24 T cell receptor beta chains sequenced from one sample in a study of blood T cell repertoires in COVID-19. The method was immunoSEQ multiplex PCR; TCRdb's version includes in-frame clones alone and lacks a portion of them. In the table there are approximately 280,000 clones, 85% of which are singletons. Material: PBMCs or T cells enriched from blood (not recorded which). These receptors were taken from a woman aged 45 to 65 who had recovered from COVID-19.

The genes are TRBV25-1 and TRBJ1-3; no firm D call. The CDR3 consists of 16 residues. The V gene's germline CDR1 is MGHDK and CDR2 SYGVNS. V gave up 0 bases and J gave up 4 bases, with 13 bases separating them. The DNA for the CDR3 is TGTGCCAGCAGTGAATATATGGTATCGGGAGGAAACACCATATATTTT. Protein product: CASSEYMVSGGNTIYF.

The genes are TRBV5-4 and TRBJ2-5, with D tentatively TRBD2 (6 bases). V shed 4 bases and J shed 4 bases, with 14 bases lying between them. Germline V gene data show CDR1 as SGHNT and CDR2 as YYREEE (reference sequence). This CDR3 comprises 14 residues. The CDR3 DNA sequence: TGTGCCAGCAGCCGCCCGGGGGTAATAGAGACCCAGTACTTC. Protein product: CASSRPGVIETQYF.

This clone was detected only a few times. The V gene is TRBV2, the J gene TRBJ2-2; the D gene is possibly TRBD1 (5 bases). Trimming left V 4 bases short and J 4 bases short, with 13 bases between. Germline values: CDR1 SNHLY, CDR2 FYNNEI. The CDR3 spans 15 residues. The CDR3 spells CASSVQQGSTGELFF. In nucleotides, the CDR3 is TGTGCCAGCAGTGTCCAGCAGGGCTCCACCGGGGAGCTGTTTTTT.

The chain combines TRBV7-9 with TRBJ1-1; tentatively, D is TRBD1 (6 bases). Deletions cut 6 bases from V and 3 bases from J, with 14 bases between. The CDR3 loop spans 14 amino acids. The germline V gene encodes CDR1 SEHNR and CDR2 FQNEAQ (reference sequence). The CDR3 reads CASRAGGLYTEAFF. The CDR3 coding sequence is TGTGCCAGCAGGGCGGGGGGCCTATACACTGAAGCTTTCTTT.

This chain joins TRBV27 and TRBJ2-2, with TRBD2 identical over 11 bases. Trimming at V came to 2 bases and at J to 8 bases, leaving 13 bases not matched to a gene. Germline V lookup: CDR1 MNHEY, CDR2 SMNVEV (reference sequence). The CDR3 covers 18 residues. The CDR3 nucleotides are TGTGCCAGCAGTTTAACCAGACTAGCGGGGTCCCAGAAGGGGGAGCTGTTTTTT. Translating gives CASSLTRLAGSQKGELFF.

The rearrangement links TRBV4-3 to TRBJ1-3; D not certain. Germline CDR1 reads LGHNA; CDR2 reads YSLEER. V was trimmed by 0 bases and J by 0 bases, leaving 9 bases between them. CDR3 length equals 16 residues. This CDR3 reads CASSQDTGYSGNTIYF. In nucleotides, the CDR3 is TGCGCCAGCAGCCAAGATACGGGGTACTCTGGAAACACCATATATTTT.

The chain joins TRBV28 to TRBJ1-1; 8 positions match TRBD1. Germline V gene sequence: CDR1 MDHEN, CDR2 SYDVKM. CDR3 length equals 13 residues. Unmatched junction bases numbered 8, after V lost 8 bases and J lost 6 bases. The CDR3, as DNA: TGTGCCAGCGACAGGGGCCTTCCCCCTGAAGCTTTCTTT. Encoded protein: CASDRGLPPEAFF.

This chain connects TRBV24-1 to TRBJ1-5; weak D call: TRBD1 (5 bases). The V and J ends lost 3 bases and 3 bases respectively, with 14 bases between them. CDR3 length equals 16 residues. CDR1 and CDR2 from the germline V gene are KGHDR and SFDVKD. In DNA, the CDR3 is TGTGCCACCAGTGATCCCAGAAGGGGTAACAATCAGCCCCAGCATTTT. Encoded protein: CATSDPRRGNNQPQHF.

The chain recombines TRBV7-8 with TRBJ2-3; TRBD2 matches at 7 bases. V lost 5 bases to trimming and J lost 1 base; unmatched junction nucleotides: 12. Germline values: CDR1 SGHVS, CDR2 FQNEAQ. The CDR3 covers 17 residues. In nucleotides, the CDR3 is TGTGCCAGCAGCCTACCATTCGGCGGGAGTCGCACAGATACGCAGTATTTT. This encodes CASSLPFGGSRTDTQYF.

V is TRBV12-2 and J is TRBJ2-7; TRBD1 is the table's D call, not checked against the DNA. TRBV12-2 is given as a pseudogene. The CDR3 sequence is 16 residues long. The CDR3 region is CASRFVTGTGTYEQYF. Written as DNA, the CDR3 is TGTGCAAGTCGCTTCGTTACCGGGACAGGGACCTACGAGCAGTACTTC.

This chain uses TRBV6-5 with TRBJ2-3; TRBD2 matches 7 bases. This CDR3 region has 14 residues. Germline CDR1 is MNHEY and CDR2 is SVGAGI. V dropped 0 bases and J dropped 5; count of bases not matched to a gene: 2. The CDR3 sequence: CASSYSLAGDTQYF. CDR3 coding DNA: TGTGCCAGCAGTTACTCGTTAGCGGGAGATACGCAGTATTTT.

The chain combines TRBV7-2 with TRBJ2-1; a weak D match, TRBD2 (6 bases). CDR3 size: 14 residues. V was trimmed by 3 bases and J by 8 bases, leaving 14 bases between them. Germline values: CDR1 SGHTA, CDR2 FQGNSA. CDR3 sequence reads: CASSLRDSGDEQFF. The CDR3 DNA follows: TGTGCCAGCAGCTTGAGGGACTCAGGCGATGAGCAGTTCTTC.

The CDR3 reads CASSPYSSSYNEQFF. In DNA, the CDR3 is TGTGCCAGCAGCCCATACTCAAGCTCCTACAATGAGCAGTTCTTC. The chain combines TRBV9 with TRBJ2-1; D unresolved. The CDR3 covers 15 residues. Per the germline V gene, CDR1 is SGDLS and CDR2 is YYNGEE. The V end lost 4 bases, the J end lost 0 bases, and 11 bases lay between the germline ends.

The chain carries TRBV6-2 or TRBV6-3 and TRBJ2-1; D may match TRBD1 or TRBD2 (6 bases each). This CDR3 region has 13 residues. V lost 6 bases to trimming and J lost 8 bases, with 14 bases between them. The germline CDR1 and CDR2 sequences are MNHEY and SVGEGT. The CDR3 nucleotides read TGTGCCAGCAGCCCGGGGGCCGGTTATGAGCAGTTCTTC. Translating it yields CASSPGAGYEQFF.

This sequence joins TRBV5-8 and TRBJ1-2; D is undetermined. In germline, CDR1 is SGHTS, CDR2 YDEGEE. CDR3 length: 12 residues. The CDR3 reads CAAGRNLYGYTF. The CDR3 nucleotides read TGTGCGGCGGGCAGGAACCTTTATGGCTACACCTTC.

The chain recombines TRBV24-1 with TRBJ1-2; D may be TRBD1 (5 bases). Germline values: CDR1 KGHDR, CDR2 SFDVKD. V was trimmed by 9 bases and J by 4 bases, leaving 11 bases between them. This CDR3 is built from 12 residues. The CDR3 is CATPERGYGYTF. CDR3 DNA: TGTGCCACCCCCGAAAGGGGCTATGGCTACACCTTC.

The CDR3 here is CASSYSGEWYTEAFF. DNA for the CDR3: TGTGCCAGCAGTTACTCTGGGGAGTGGTACACTGAAGCTTTCTTT. V usage is TRBV6-5 and J usage is TRBJ1-1; D remains ambiguous. The CDR3 runs to 15 residues. Germline CDR1 reads MNHEY; CDR2 reads SVGAGI. V shed 0 bases and J shed 3 bases, with 11 bases lying between them.

V gene TRBV7-9 combines with J gene TRBJ2-3; D may be TRBD1 (5 bases). CDR3 length: 14 residues. V lost 1 base and J lost 1, with 6 bases in between. Per the germline V gene, CDR1 is SEHNR and CDR2 is FQNEAQ (reference sequence). The CDR3 reads CASSLDRRTDTQYF. The CDR3 DNA follows: TGTGCCAGCAGCTTAGACAGGCGCACAGATACGCAGTATTTT.

The rearrangement links TRBV18 to TRBJ2-7; no clear D gene. The germline V gene has CDR1 KGHSH and CDR2 LQKENI. CDR3 length equals 14 residues. Trimming took 3 bases from V and 0 from J, leaving 9 bases between them. This CDR3 is CASSPSQASYEQYF. In DNA form, the CDR3 reads TGTGCCAGCTCACCGTCGCAGGCCTCCTACGAGCAGTACTTC.

The chain couples TRBV12-5 to TRBJ1-1; D is possibly TRBD1 (5 bases). Trimming stripped 5 bases from V and 11 bases from J, with 18 bases between. The CDR3 covers 13 residues. From germline, CDR1 is LGHNT and CDR2 FRNRAP. The CDR3 nucleotides are TGTGCTAGTGGTGCGGGGACCATGTCGTCGGCTTTCTTT. It translates to CASGAGTMSSAFF.

This clone was seen a few times. The identical CDR3 is also encoded by other nucleotide sequences in the sample. V gene TRBV3-1 (or the pseudogene TRBV3-2) combines with J gene TRBJ1-1; TRBD1 is a possible D gene (5 bases). This CDR3 has 11 amino acids. Looked up from germline, CDR1 is LGHDT and CDR2 is YNNKEL (reference sequence). With 6 bases removed from V and 5 bases from J, the gap between germline ends came to 7 bases. This CDR3 reads CASRGGTEAFF. The CDR3 DNA is TGTGCCAGCAGGGGGGGGACTGAAGCTTTCTTT.

V usage is TRBV5-6 and J usage is TRBJ1-6; the D gene is possibly TRBD1 (5 bases). The germline V and J ends were trimmed by 3 bases and 0 bases, with 10 bases remaining between them. Germline CDR1 is SGHDT and CDR2 is YYEEEE. The CDR3 consists of 16 residues. The CDR3 DNA follows: TGTGCCAGCAGCTCAGGGCCTAACTCCTATAATTCACCCCTCCACTTT. As protein: CASSSGPNSYNSPLHF.

CDR3 in DNA: TGTGCCAGCAGCTTCAGGACTAGCGGGAGGGCTTCGAACACCGGGGAGCTGTTTTTT. It yields the protein CASSFRTSGRASNTGELFF. The chain employs TRBV11-2 and TRBJ2-2, with 15 bases lining up with TRBD2. Trimming removed 3 bases from V and 0 bases from J; junction bases left unmatched: 5. Germline V gene data show CDR1 as SGHAT and CDR2 as FQNNGV. The CDR3 extends over 19 amino acids.

This clone was counted only a few times. The V gene is TRBV18, the J gene TRBJ1-2; 8 bases agree with TRBD1. The CDR3 runs 15 residues. In germline, CDR1 is KGHSH, CDR2 LQKENI. Germline trimming cut 2 bases from V and 6 bases from J; bases unmatched to any gene: 8. This chain's CDR3 is CASSPTGTGPDGYTF. CDR3 nucleotide sequence: TGTGCCAGCTCACCAACCGGGACAGGTCCGGATGGCTACACCTTC.